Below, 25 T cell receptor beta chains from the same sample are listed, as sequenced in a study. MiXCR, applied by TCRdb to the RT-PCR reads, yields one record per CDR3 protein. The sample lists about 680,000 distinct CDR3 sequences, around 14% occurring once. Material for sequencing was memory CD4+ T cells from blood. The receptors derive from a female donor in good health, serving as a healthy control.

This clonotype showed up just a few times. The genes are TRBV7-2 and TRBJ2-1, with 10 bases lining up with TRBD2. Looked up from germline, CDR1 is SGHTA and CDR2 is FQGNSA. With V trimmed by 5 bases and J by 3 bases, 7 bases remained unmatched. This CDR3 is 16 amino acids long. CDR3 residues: CASSPRAGGIYNEQFF. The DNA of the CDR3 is TGTGCCAGCAGCCCCCGAGCGGGGGGGATCTACAATGAGCAGTTCTTC.

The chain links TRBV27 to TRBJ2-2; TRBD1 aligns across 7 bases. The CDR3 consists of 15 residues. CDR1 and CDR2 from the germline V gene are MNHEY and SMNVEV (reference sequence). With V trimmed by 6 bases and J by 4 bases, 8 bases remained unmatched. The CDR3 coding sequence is TGTGCCAGCAGCTCGACAGGGTCGACCACCGGGGAGCTGTTTTTT. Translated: CASSSTGSTTGELFF.

The CDR3 nucleotides are TGTGCCAGCAGTCCCAGGGGGGGGGATTCGTCCCTCCACTTT. It specifies CASSPRGGDSSLHF. The chain employs TRBV12-3 or TRBV12-4 and TRBJ1-6, with 7 bases lining up with TRBD1. The CDR3 runs 14 residues. V lost 5 bases to trimming and J lost 14 bases; unmatched junction nucleotides: 12.

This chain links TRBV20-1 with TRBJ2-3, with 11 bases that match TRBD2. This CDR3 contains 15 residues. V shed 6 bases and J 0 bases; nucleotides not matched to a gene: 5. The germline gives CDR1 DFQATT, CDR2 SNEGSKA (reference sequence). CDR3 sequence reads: CSAPVAGGSTDTQYF. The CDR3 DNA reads TGCAGTGCCCCTGTAGCGGGAGGGAGCACAGATACGCAGTATTTT.

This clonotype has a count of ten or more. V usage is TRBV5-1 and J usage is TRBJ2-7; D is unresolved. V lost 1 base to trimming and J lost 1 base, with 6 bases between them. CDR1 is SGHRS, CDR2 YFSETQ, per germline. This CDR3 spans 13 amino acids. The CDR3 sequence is CASSLIASYEQYF. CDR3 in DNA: TGCGCCAGCAGCTTGATAGCATCCTACGAGCAGTACTTC.

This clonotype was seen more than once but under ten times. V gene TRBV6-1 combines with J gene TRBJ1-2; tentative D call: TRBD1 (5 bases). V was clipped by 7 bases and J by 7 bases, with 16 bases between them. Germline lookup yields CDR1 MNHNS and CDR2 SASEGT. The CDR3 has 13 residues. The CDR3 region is CASTPRGDVGYTF. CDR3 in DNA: TGTGCCAGCACCCCCCGAGGGGACGTTGGCTACACCTTC.

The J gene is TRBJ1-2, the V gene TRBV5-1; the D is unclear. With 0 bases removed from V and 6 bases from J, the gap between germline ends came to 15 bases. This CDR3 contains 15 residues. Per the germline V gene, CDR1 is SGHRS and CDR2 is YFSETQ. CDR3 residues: CASSLGRPPEDGYTF. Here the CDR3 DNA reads TGCGCCAGCAGCTTGGGCCGTCCCCCCGAGGATGGCTACACCTTC.

Here the CDR3 reads CASLEPGPSYEQYF. CDR3 nucleotide sequence: TGTGCCAGTCTTGAACCGGGTCCCTCCTACGAGCAGTACTTC. The chain joins TRBV28 to TRBJ2-7; D unclear. Germline V gene data show CDR1 as MDHEN and CDR2 as SYDVKM. This CDR3 comprises 14 residues. V gave up 9 bases and J gave up 0 bases, with 15 bases separating them. The entire variable domain, with the rest obtained from reference TRBV28 and TRBJ2-7, is as follows: DVKVTQSSRYLVKRTGEKVFLECVQDMDHENMFWYRQDPGLGLRLIYFSYDVKMKEKGDIPEGYSVSREKKERFSLILESASTNQTSMYLCASLEPGPSYEQYFGPGTRLTVT.

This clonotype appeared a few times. DNA for the CDR3: TGTGCCAGCAGGACGACAGAGGGTGGCTACACCTTC. Translation gives CASRTTEGGYTF. The genes are TRBV12-3 or TRBV12-4 and TRBJ1-2, with a weak D call TRBD1 (5 bases). Trimming took 6 bases from V and 7 from J, leaving 12 bases between them. This CDR3 contains 12 residues.

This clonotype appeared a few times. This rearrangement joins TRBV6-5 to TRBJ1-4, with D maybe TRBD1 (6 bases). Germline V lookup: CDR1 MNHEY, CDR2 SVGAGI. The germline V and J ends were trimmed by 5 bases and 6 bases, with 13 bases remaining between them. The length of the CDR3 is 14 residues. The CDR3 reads CASSGQPHDEKLFF. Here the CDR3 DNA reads TGTGCCAGCAGTGGACAGCCCCATGATGAAAAACTGTTTTTT.

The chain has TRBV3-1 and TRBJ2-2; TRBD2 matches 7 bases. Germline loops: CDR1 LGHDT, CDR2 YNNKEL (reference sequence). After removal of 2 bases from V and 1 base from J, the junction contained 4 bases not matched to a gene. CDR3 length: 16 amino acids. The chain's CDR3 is CASSQRDYGNTGELFF. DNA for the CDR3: TGTGCCAGCAGCCAAAGGGACTATGGGAACACCGGGGAGCTGTTTTTT.

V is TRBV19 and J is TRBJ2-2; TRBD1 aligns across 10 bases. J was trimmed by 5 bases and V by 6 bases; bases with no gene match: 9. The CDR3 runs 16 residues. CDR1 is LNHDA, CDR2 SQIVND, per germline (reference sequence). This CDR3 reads CASSRGTGDMTGELFF. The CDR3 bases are TGTGCCAGTAGCCGAGGGACAGGGGATATGACCGGGGAGCTGTTTTTT.

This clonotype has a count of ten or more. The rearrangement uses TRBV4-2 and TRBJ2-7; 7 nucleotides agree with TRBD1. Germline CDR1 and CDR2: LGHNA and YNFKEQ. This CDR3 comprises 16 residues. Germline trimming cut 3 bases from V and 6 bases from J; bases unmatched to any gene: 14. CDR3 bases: TGTGCCAGCAGCCACACCGCAGGGCAGGGGGTTGGCGAGCAGTACTTC. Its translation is CASSHTAGQGVGEQYF.

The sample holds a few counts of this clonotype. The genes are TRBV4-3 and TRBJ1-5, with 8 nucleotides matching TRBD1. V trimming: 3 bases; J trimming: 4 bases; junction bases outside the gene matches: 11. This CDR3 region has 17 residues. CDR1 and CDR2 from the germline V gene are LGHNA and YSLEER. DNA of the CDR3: TGCGCCAGCAGCCAGAGTACTGGGACAGGACCGAATCAGCCCCAGCATTTT. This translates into CASSQSTGTGPNQPQHF.

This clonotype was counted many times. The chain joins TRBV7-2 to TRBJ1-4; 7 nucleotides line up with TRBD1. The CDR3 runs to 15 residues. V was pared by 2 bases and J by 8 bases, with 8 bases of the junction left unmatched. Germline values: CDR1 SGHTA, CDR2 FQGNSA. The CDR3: CASSLWPETGEKLFF. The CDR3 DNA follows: TGTGCCAGCAGCTTATGGCCGGAGACAGGGGAAAAACTGTTTTTT. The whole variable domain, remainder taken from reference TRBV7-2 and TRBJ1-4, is GAGVSQSPSNKVTEKGKDVELRCDPISGHTALYWYRQSLGQGLEFLIYFQGNSAPDKSGLPSDRFSAERTGGSVSTLTIQRTQQEDSAVYLCASSLWPETGEKLFFGSGTQLSVL.

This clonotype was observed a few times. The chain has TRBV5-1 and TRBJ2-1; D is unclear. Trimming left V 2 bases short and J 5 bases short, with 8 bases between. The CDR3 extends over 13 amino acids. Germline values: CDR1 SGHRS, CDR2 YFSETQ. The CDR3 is CASSFRWDNEQFF. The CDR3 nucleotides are TGCGCCAGCAGCTTTCGTTGGGACAATGAGCAGTTCTTC.

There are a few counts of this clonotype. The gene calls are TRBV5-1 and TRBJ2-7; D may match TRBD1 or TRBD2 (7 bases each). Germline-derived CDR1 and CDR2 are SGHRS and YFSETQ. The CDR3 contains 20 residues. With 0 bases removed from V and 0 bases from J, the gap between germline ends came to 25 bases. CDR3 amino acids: CASSLGPRDSGVLSSYEQYF. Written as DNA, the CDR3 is TGCGCCAGCAGCTTGGGGCCCCGGGACAGCGGGGTCCTTAGCTCCTACGAGCAGTACTTC.

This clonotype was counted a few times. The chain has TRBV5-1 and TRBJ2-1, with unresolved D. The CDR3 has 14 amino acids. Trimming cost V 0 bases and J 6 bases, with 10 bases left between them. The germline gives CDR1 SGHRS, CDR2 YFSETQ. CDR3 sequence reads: CASSLAVSGNEQFF. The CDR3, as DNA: TGCGCCAGCAGCTTGGCAGTATCGGGCAATGAGCAGTTCTTC.

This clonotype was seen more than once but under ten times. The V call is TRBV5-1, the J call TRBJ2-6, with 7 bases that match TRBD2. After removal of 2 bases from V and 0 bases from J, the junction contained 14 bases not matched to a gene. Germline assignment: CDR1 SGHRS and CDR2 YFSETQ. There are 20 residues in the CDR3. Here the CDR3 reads CASSFPWGPGGGSGANVLTF. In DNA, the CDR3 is TGCGCCAGCAGCTTCCCGTGGGGCCCGGGAGGTGGCTCTGGGGCCAACGTCCTGACTTTC.

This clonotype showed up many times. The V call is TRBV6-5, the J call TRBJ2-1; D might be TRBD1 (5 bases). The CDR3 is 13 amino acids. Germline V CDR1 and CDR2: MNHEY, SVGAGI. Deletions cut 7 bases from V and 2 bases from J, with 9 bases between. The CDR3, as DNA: TGTGCCAGCAAACAGGACACCTACAATGAGCAGTTCTTC. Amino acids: CASKQDTYNEQFF.

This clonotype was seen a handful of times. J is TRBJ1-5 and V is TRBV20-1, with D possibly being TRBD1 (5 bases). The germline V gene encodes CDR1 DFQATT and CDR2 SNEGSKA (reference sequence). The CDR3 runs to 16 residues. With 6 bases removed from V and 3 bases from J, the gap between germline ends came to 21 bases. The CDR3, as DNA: TGCAGTGCCCTAAGCCCGACAGTAGTCCTCAATCAGCCCCAGCATTTT. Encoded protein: CSALSPTVVLNQPQHF.

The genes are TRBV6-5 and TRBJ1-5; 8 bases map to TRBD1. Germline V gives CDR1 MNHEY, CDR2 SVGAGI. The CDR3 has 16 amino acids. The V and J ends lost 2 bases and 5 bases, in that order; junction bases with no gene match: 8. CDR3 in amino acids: CASSYEYRGRDQPQHF. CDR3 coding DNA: TGTGCCAGCAGTTACGAGTACAGGGGGAGGGATCAGCCCCAGCATTTT.

The CDR3 reads CANCARGGPDTQYF. The DNA of the CDR3 is TGTGCCAACTGTGCAAGGGGAGGGCCAGATACGCAGTATTTT. V is TRBV6-5 and J is TRBJ2-3; 7 positions agree with TRBD2. In germline, CDR1 is MNHEY, CDR2 SVGAGI. The J segment lost 4 bases and the V segment lost 10 bases, leaving 11 bases of the junction unmatched. The CDR3 consists of 14 residues.

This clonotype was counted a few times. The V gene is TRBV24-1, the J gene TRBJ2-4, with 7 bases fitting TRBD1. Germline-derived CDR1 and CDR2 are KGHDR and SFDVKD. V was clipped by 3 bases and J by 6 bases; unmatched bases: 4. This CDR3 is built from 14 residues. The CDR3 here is CATSDRDSLNIQYF. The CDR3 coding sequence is TGTGCCACCAGTGATCGGGACAGCTTAAACATTCAGTACTTC.

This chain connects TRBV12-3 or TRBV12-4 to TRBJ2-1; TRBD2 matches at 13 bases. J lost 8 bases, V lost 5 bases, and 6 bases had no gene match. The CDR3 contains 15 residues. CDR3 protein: CASSNRLAGGDEQFF. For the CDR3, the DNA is TGTGCCAGCAGTAATCGACTAGCGGGAGGTGATGAGCAGTTCTTC.